This T cell receptor (beta chain) derives from a study of blood T cell repertoires in COVID-19 (dated by TCRdb to about 2020). Study-level background: The collaborator samples originated in the United States, Italy and Spain and spanned the acute and convalescent phases of COVID-19. Nearly every sample came with metadata listing a de-identified subject ID, COVID-19 status, age in years and sex. Subjects who had been exposed to COVID-19, were actively infected with it, or had recovered from it provided the deeply sampled blood TCRbeta repertoires that made up the dataset. The prospective study material was composed of cDNA or gDNA derived from T cells, B-cell-depleted T cells, or PBMCs. Where HLA class I and class II types were available, the types were taken from metadata supplied by the sample provider, not from assay-based typing. A freely available public database, intended as a resource for researchers studying the immune response to SARS-CoV-2, is where the repertoires were released. Samples came from the ongoing ImmuneRACE study (first 160 participants) plus 1,254 subjects from 6 global collaborators. General findings and caveats noted by the study authors: The amount of clinical and demographic metadata varied by source and participant and was provided uncurated.

Inclusive of the bounding cysteine and phenylalanine, the CDR3 is 16 residues long. Only the CDR3 DNA is retained, 48 bases long and in frame from the first base. From the germline V gene (reference sequence), CDR1 is LGHDT and CDR2 is YNNKEL. Clipping removes 6 bases from V and 6 bases from J, with 11 as the unmatched junction base count. Samples from volunteer blood donors who had recovered from COVID-19 were contributed by a second Seattle source. Each collaborating institution followed its own protocols to collect whole blood in K2EDTA tubes. For TCRbeta analysis, collaborators shipped samples in one of three forms: frozen whole blood, isolated PBMCs, or DNA extracted from either of those sample types. In regard to this clone: This clone's antigen is unknown. Per-base quality was not reported, and no clone a single base away is much larger than it.

TCRbeta CDR3 regions were amplified from genomic DNA by means of the immunoSEQ Assay, a bias-controlled multiplex PCR. The study's processing was this. The number of nucleated cells in each sample was estimated from the amplification of reference gene primers within the assay. Sequence reads were collapsed and filtered to measure the absolute abundance of every unique TCRbeta CDR3 rearrangement. For each sample, productive Simpson clonality was calculated by taking the square root of Simpson's diversity index across productive rearrangements. TCRdb took this table from immuneACCESS and kept in-frame rearrangements with V and J called. Such tables lack part of the clones; where checked against another copy, unresolved V genes explain under half of the gap, and the rest is unexplained. The DNA gave D and trimming, while V, J and clone size come from that table. This sample gives 250,000 to 350,000 clones in total; around nine tenths of them show up just once. The top ten clones comprise 0.94% of the sample.

The sequencing input was peripheral blood. This TCR derives from a woman in her thirties or forties who had recovered from COVID-19. This receptor chain uses TRBV3-1 (or the pseudogene TRBV3-2) and TRBJ2-7, with 13 bases aligning to TRBD2. In nucleotide form, the sequence is TGTGCCAGCAGGGGGACTAGCGGGACCCTCGGGGTCGAGCAGTACTTC. This encodes CASRGTSGTLGVEQYF.